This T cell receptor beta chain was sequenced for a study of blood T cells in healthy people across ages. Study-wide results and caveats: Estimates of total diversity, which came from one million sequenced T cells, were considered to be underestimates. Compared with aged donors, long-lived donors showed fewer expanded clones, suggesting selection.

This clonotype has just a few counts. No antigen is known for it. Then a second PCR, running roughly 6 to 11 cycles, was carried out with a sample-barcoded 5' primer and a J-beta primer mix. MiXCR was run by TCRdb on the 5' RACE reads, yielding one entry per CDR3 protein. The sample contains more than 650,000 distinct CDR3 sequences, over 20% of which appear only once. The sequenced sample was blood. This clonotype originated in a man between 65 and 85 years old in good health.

CDR3 amino acids: CAPQSSSTDTQYF. In DNA form, the CDR3 reads TGTGCCCCCCAGTCTAGCTCCACAGATACGCAGTATTTT. This chain connects TRBV30 to TRBJ2-3, with D possibly matching TRBD2 (5 bases). Germline lookup yields CDR1 GTSNPN and CDR2 SVGIG (reference sequence). The CDR3 is 13 residues long. V was trimmed by 8 bases and J by 2 bases, leaving 14 bases between them.